What follows is one T cell receptor (beta chain) and its context. Its antigen is undetermined. The ends lost 3 bases at V and 0 bases at J; junction bases unmatched: 7. The germline V gene encodes CDR1 LNHDA and CDR2 SQIVND (reference sequence). The CDR3 consists of 16 residues. The PCR made use of 60 Vbeta and 13 Jbeta primers. Sequenced by immunoSEQ multiplex PCR; TCRdb stores in-frame clones only, minus some. The specimen's table records roughly 73,000 clones. This entry comes from a study of cytomegalovirus exposure and HLA in healthy donors. Study results and limitations: Reported findings show TCR beta sequences accurately forecast HLA-A and HLA-B alleles in most subjects. A few V segments could not be told apart, such as TRBV6-2 and TRBV6-3, and were left out. Later analysis identified about 17,000 TCR beta sequences associated with HLA alleles, using a false discovery rate threshold of 0.05.

The clonotype originates from a man aged 45 to 65 in good health and CMV-seropositive. Sequencing used PBMCs. The genes are TRBV19 and TRBJ1-1, with 7 positions matching TRBD1. CDR3 nucleotides: TGTGCCAGTAGTATTTACAGGGGAGGAATGAACACTGAAGCTTTCTTT. Translated: CASSIYRGGMNTEAFF.